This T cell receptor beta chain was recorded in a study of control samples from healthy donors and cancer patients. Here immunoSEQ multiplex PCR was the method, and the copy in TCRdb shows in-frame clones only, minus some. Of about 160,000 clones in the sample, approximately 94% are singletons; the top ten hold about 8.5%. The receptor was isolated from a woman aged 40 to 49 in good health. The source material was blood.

The CDR3 is CASSRRRSARVESEQFF. In DNA form, the CDR3 reads TGCGCCAGCAGCCGGAGGAGAAGCGCCCGGGTGGAGTCTGAGCAGTTCTTC. The V and J genes are TRBV4-1 and TRBJ2-1; the D gene is possibly TRBD2 (5 bases). The germline V gene encodes CDR1 MGHRA and CDR2 YSYEKL. CDR3 length equals 17 residues. Trimming stripped 4 bases from V and 9 bases from J, with 25 bases between.